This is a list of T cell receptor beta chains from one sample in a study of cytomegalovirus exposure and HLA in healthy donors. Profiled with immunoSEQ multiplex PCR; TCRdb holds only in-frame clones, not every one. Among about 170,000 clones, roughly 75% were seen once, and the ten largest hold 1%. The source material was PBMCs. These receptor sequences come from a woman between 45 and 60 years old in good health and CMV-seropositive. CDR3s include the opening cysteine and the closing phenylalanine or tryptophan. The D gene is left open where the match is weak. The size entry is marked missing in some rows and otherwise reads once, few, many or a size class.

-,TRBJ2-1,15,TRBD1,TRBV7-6,CASSSQGLRVAEQFF,TGTGCCAGCAGCTCACAGGGGCTTAGGGTGGCTGAGCAGTTCTTC
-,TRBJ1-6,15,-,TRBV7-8,CASSSQQADNSPLHF,TGTGCCAGCAGCTCACAACAGGCAGATAATTCACCCCTCCACTTT
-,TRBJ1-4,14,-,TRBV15,CATSTRGGSEKLFF,TGTGCCACCAGCACAAGGGGGGGCAGTGAAAAACTGTTTTTT
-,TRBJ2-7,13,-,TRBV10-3,CAIRDLETYEQYF,TGTGCCATCCGGGATCTTGAGACCTACGAGCAGTACTTC
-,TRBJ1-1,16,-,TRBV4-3,CASSLGARGGTAEAFF,TGCGCCAGCAGCCTGGGGGCCCGCGGAGGAACGGCTGAAGCTTTCTTT
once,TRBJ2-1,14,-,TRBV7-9,CASSSGQNRNEQFF,TGTGCCAGCAGCTCCGGACAAAATAGGAATGAGCAGTTCTTC
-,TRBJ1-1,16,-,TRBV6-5,CASSLTPPRATSEAFF,TGTGCCAGCAGTTTGACTCCCCCCAGGGCAACCTCTGAAGCTTTCTTT
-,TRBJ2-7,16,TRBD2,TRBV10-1,CASGLVSGLNSYEQYF,TGCGCCAGCGGATTAGTTAGCGGGCTTAACTCCTACGAGCAGTACTTC
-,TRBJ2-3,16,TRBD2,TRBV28,CASSFGTSGSTDTQYF,TGTGCCAGCAGTTTTGGGACTAGTGGGAGCACAGATACGCAGTATTTT
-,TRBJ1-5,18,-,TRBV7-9,CASSHETGHRYSNQPQHF,TGTGCCAGCAGCCACGAAACTGGACACCGGTATAGCAATCAGCCCCAGCATTTT
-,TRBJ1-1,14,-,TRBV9,CASSQFGGYTEAFF,TGTGCCAGCAGCCAGTTTGGGGGCTACACTGAAGCTTTCTTT
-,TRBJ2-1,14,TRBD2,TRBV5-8,CASSKGLTYNEQFF,TGTGCCAGCAGCAAGGGACTAACTTACAATGAGCAGTTCTTC
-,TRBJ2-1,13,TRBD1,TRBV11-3,CASSPRTGYEQFF,TGTGCCAGCAGCCCCCGGACAGGGTATGAGCAGTTCTTC
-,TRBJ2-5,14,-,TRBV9,CASSRGGGGETQYF,TGTGCCAGCAGCAGAGGGGGGGGAGGGGAGACCCAGTACTTC
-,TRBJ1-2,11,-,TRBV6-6,CASSQDSGDTF,TGTGCCAGCAGTCAGGACTCGGGTGACACCTTC
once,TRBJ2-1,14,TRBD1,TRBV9,CASSRQGATNEQFF,TGTGCCAGCAGCCGGCAGGGGGCAACAAATGAGCAGTTCTTC
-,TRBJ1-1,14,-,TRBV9,CASSPREDVTEAFF,TGTGCCAGCAGCCCCAGGGAGGACGTTACTGAAGCTTTCTTT
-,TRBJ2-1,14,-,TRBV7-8,CASSYAEAYNEQFF,TGTGCCAGCAGTTACGCGGAAGCCTACAATGAGCAGTTCTTC
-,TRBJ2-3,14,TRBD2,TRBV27,CASRRAGATDTQYF,TGTGCCAGCCGCCGAGCGGGAGCCACAGATACGCAGTATTTT
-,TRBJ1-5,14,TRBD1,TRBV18,CASSRTGGNQPQHF,TGTGCCAGCTCACGGACAGGGGGCAATCAGCCCCAGCATTTT
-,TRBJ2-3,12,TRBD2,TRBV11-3,CASSSSGTKPVF,TGTGCCAGCAGCTCGTCCGGGACTAAGCCTGTTTTT
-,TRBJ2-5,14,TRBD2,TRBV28,CASRPFREVETQYF,TGTGCCAGCAGGCCGTTCCGGGAGGTAGAGACCCAGTACTTC
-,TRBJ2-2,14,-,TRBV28,CASSPTANTGELFF,TGTGCCAGCAGTCCGACAGCGAACACCGGGGAGCTGTTTTTT
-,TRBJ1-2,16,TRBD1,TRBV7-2,CASSLVGQGGTYGYTF,TGTGCCAGCAGCTTAGTTGGACAGGGGGGTACCTATGGCTACACCTTC
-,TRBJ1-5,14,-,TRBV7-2,CASSPRNSNQPQHF,TGTGCCAGCAGCCCCAGAAATAGCAATCAGCCCCAGCATTTT
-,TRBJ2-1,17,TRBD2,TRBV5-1,CASSLGLAGSSYNEQFF,TGCGCCAGCAGCTTGGGCTTAGCGGGGAGCTCCTACAATGAGCAGTTCTTC
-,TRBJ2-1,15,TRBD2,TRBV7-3,CASSLGASGYNEQFF,TGTGCCAGCAGCTTAGGGGCTAGCGGATACAATGAGCAGTTCTTC
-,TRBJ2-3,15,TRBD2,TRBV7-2,CASSLARGYTDTQYF,TGTGCCAGCAGCTTAGCGCGGGGGTACACAGATACGCAGTATTTT
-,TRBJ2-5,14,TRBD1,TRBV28,CASSFYRGQETQYF,TGTGCCAGCAGTTTTTACAGGGGCCAAGAGACCCAGTACTTC
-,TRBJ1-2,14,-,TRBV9,CASSPTDSNYGYTF,TGTGCCAGCAGCCCCACGGACAGTAACTATGGCTACACCTTC
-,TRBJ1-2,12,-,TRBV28,CASTTGIIGYTF,TGTGCCAGCACCACAGGGATCATTGGCTACACCTTC
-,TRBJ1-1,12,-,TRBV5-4,CASSLFAAEAFF,TGTGCCAGCAGCCTTTTCGCGGCTGAAGCTTTCTTT